This TCR beta chain is from a study of T-cell reconstitution after alpha-beta-depleted transplantation in children. Study results and caveats: Most T-cell counts and diversity one year after the transplant came from T cells that were newly produced. Expanded graft clones, several hundred of them, were reportedly the source of alpha-beta T cells about two months after transplant. Elevated TCRbeta diversity at day 60 was traced, in some patients, to surviving recipient T cells and thymic progenitors.

The TCRbeta library was prepared with unique molecular identifiers. TCRdb ran MiXCR on the PCR reads and lists one entry per CDR3 protein. The profile shows about 980,000 distinct CDR3 sequences, about 31% of them singletons. This clonotype showed up just a few times. Its antigen is currently unknown. V lost 3 bases and J 6 bases, leaving 6 bases between the germline ends. Germline V CDR1 and CDR2: MDHEN, SYDVKM. CDR3 length: 12 amino acids. The chain employs TRBV28 and TRBJ1-5, with D unresolved. The sequence came from a boy less than two years old who had a stem cell transplant for SCID, so the T cells may come from the graft donor. The source material was PBMCs, mostly from graft donor cells, sampled 360 days after TCRalphabeta/CD19-depleted stem cell transplant. The CDR3 loop reads CASSFRSQPQHF. In DNA, the CDR3 is TGTGCCAGCAGTTTTCGCAGTCAGCCCCAGCATTTT.